Presented here are 11 T cell receptor beta chains from one specimen sequenced in a study of blood T cell repertoires in COVID-19. Libraries were prepared by immunoSEQ multiplex PCR; TCRdb keeps only in-frame clonotypes and omits some of them. The data show about 270,000 clones, about 80% seen once. Sequenced material: peripheral blood. Receptors originate from a human donor in a cohort sampled during active COVID-19.

Remarks on this clone: Other DNA sequences of this sample code for an identical CDR3. The gene calls are TRBV5-1 and TRBJ1-4; the D gene is possibly TRBD1 (5 bases). CDR1 and CDR2 (germline): SGHRS, YFSETQ. This CDR3 spans 14 amino acids. The V and J ends lost 4 bases and 6 bases respectively, with 13 bases between them. CDR3 sequence reads: CASSAGRGDEKLFF. The CDR3 bases are TGCGCCAGCAGCGCGGGTCGGGGGGATGAAAAACTGTTTTTT.

This chain joins TRBV21-1 and TRBJ2-1; the DNA was not used to check the table's D call, TRBD2. TRBV21-1 is flagged as a pseudogene. This CDR3 region has 19 residues. The CDR3 is CASFFTGSGGPISYNEQFF. CDR3 DNA: TGTGCCAGTTTTTTCACCGGTAGCGGGGGCCCTATCTCCTACAATGAGCAGTTCTTC.

This clone was seen more than once but under ten times. The chain couples TRBV10-3 to TRBJ1-6; 9 bases match TRBD1. Per germline, CDR1 ENHRY and CDR2 SYGVKD. This CDR3 has 14 amino acids. J lost 7 bases, V lost 6 bases, and 4 bases had no gene match. The CDR3 DNA sequence: TGTGCCATCAGGGGGGACAGGGCGAATTCACCCCTCCACTTT. Translating it yields CAIRGDRANSPLHF.

This clone was detected only a few times. The rearrangement uses TRBV6-5 and TRBJ2-2; maybe TRBD1 (5 bases). Per the germline V gene, CDR1 is MNHEY and CDR2 is SVGAGI. The CDR3 covers 12 residues. V lost 6 bases and J 6 bases, leaving 8 bases between the germline ends. For the CDR3, the DNA is TGTGCCAGCAGAGTAGGGGCCGGGGAGCTGTTTTTT. The encoded protein is CASRVGAGELFF.

Here the CDR3 DNA reads TGTGCCAGTCGCGGGGATGATGAAAAACTGTTTTTT. This sequence encodes CASRGDDEKLFF. The chain is built from TRBV19 and TRBJ1-4; D unclear. Germline CDR1 reads LNHDA; CDR2 reads SQIVND (reference sequence). This CDR3 has 12 amino acids. V gave up 8 bases and J gave up 6 bases, with 10 bases separating them.

This chain joins TRBV7-8 and TRBJ2-7; a possible D gene is TRBD1 (6 bases). Germline-derived CDR1 and CDR2 are SGHVS and FQNEAQ. CDR3 length: 17 amino acids. Trimming took off 0 bases at V and 4 bases at J, with 19 bases between the two ends. CDR3 loop: CASSLAVGQGNGYEQYF. In DNA form, the CDR3 reads TGTGCCAGCAGCTTAGCAGTTGGCCAGGGGAATGGTTACGAGCAGTACTTC.

In its sample, this clone was seen once. The chain carries TRBV5-4 and TRBJ1-1; D remains ambiguous. V was shortened by 0 bases and J by 3 bases, with 6 bases between the two germline ends. In germline, CDR1 is SGHNT, CDR2 YYREEE (reference sequence). This CDR3 comprises 13 residues. CDR3 in DNA: TGTGCCAGCAGCTTGGACAGCCACACTGAAGCTTTCTTT. Translation: CASSLDSHTEAFF.

The chain has TRBV6-2 or TRBV6-3 and TRBJ1-6; D unresolved. CDR3 length: 16 residues. V dropped 0 bases and J dropped 7 bases, with 13 bases sitting between them. Germline lookup yields CDR1 MNHEY and CDR2 SVGEGT. CDR3 sequence (DNA): TGTGCCAGCAGTTACTCTTCGAGACTGACGAATTCACCCCTCCACTTT. Translation gives CASSYSSRLTNSPLHF.

V is TRBV9 and J is TRBJ2-2, with a weak D call TRBD1 (5 bases). CDR3 length: 16 amino acids. Trimming left V 0 bases short and J 5 bases short, with 14 bases between. CDR1 is SGDLS, CDR2 YYNGEE, per germline. The DNA of the CDR3 is TGTGCCAGCAGCGTAGGAGGACAATTAACAACCGGGGAGCTGTTTTTT. Amino acid sequence: CASSVGGQLTTGELFF.

The chain joins TRBV3-1 (or the pseudogene TRBV3-2) to TRBJ1-2, with 9 bases fitting TRBD1. The ends lost 3 bases at V and 8 bases at J; junction bases unmatched: 7. Germline values: CDR1 LGHDT, CDR2 YNNKEL (reference sequence). The CDR3 sequence is 14 residues long. CDR3 residues: CASSQGDRADGYTF. The CDR3 DNA is TGTGCCAGCAGCCAGGGGGACAGGGCAGACGGCTACACCTTC.

This chain uses TRBV5-5 with TRBJ2-7; D perhaps matches TRBD1 (6 bases). The CDR3 length is 15 residues. Germline V gene data show CDR1 as SGHKS and CDR2 as YYEKEE (reference sequence). Trimming shortened V by 3 bases and J by 0 bases, and 13 bases separated the two germline ends. The DNA for the CDR3 is TGTGCCAGCAGCTCTGTGACAGGATACTCCTACGAGCAGTACTTC. Translated: CASSSVTGYSYEQYF.